This TCR beta chain was obtained from a study of T cell responses to AZD1222 COVID-19 vaccine. Study-wide results and caveats: AZD1222 recipients seropositive at baseline numbered only 6 or 7.

TCRdb's table, derived via immunoSEQ multiplex PCR, lists solely in-frame clones and lacks some. The data contain about 110,000 clones, 65% to 85% of them singletons. V was clipped by 4 bases and J by 2 bases; unmatched bases: 1. Germline V gene lookup returns CDR1 SEHNR and CDR2 FQNEAQ (reference sequence). The length of the CDR3 is 13 residues. Details on this clone: Its target is not known.

This specimen was peripheral blood, taken on day 0 of AZD1222 vaccination. The rearrangement links TRBV7-9 to TRBJ1-2; 7 nucleotides match TRBD1. This TCR was sampled from an adult in good health. DNA for the CDR3: TGTGCCAGCAGCTGGGGACAGAACTATGGCTACACCTTC. As protein: CASSWGQNYGYTF.